This T cell receptor beta chain is from a study of cytomegalovirus exposure and HLA in healthy donors. Nominally healthy donors were sampled, though unrecorded immune exposures were likely. Vbeta (60) and Jbeta (13) primers were used in the PCR. Authors' data handling: Roughly 80 million unique TCR beta chains, some 9.9 million of them shared, were counted by a later analysis. Measured with immunoSEQ multiplex PCR; TCRdb has only the in-frame clones, and not every one. V, J and clone size reflect that table, while D and trimming were determined from the DNA. The table shows 150,000 to 200,000 clones, with around 81% occurring only once. The CDR3 is 18 amino acids. Per the germline V gene, CDR1 is SGHAT and CDR2 is FQNNGV. V lost 0 bases to trimming and J lost 15 bases; unmatched junction nucleotides: 16.

V and J are TRBV11-2 and TRBJ2-1; 14 bases line up with TRBD2. The TCR comes from a woman aged 25-40 years in good health and CMV-seronegative. The sample taken for sequencing was PBMCs. This CDR3 is CASSLDVATGLAGGRTFF. For the CDR3, the DNA is TGTGCCAGCAGCTTAGACGTAGCGACCGGACTAGCGGGAGGAAGAACGTTCTTC.